The rows below give T cell receptor beta chains drawn from one sample of a study of T cell responses to AZD1222 COVID-19 vaccine. The table came from immunoSEQ multiplex PCR; TCRdb's copy has only in-frame clones and leaves some out. The sample yields 150,000 to 190,000 clones, roughly nine tenths seen once. This specimen was peripheral blood, taken 28 days after the second AZD1222 dose. These receptors were collected from an adult who received the AZD1222 COVID-19 vaccine. Each CDR3 is given with its conserved first and last residue. D genes are given only for firm matches. Clone size is stated in some rows and not others, as once, few, many or a class when expanded.

v_gene: TRBV27
abundance: .
d_gene: .
j_gene: TRBJ1-4
CDR3aa: CASSLLPNEKLFF
CDR3nt: TGTGCCAGCAGTTTATTACCTAATGAAAAACTGTTTTTT

v_gene: TRBV18
abundance: .
d_gene: TRBD2
j_gene: TRBJ2-1
CDR3aa: CASSPFGLAGVISYNEQFF
CDR3nt: TGTGCCAGCTCACCATTTGGACTAGCGGGAGTTATCTCCTACAATGAGCAGTTCTTC

v_gene: TRBV7-2
abundance: few
d_gene: .
j_gene: TRBJ2-1
CDR3aa: CASSFGLNEQFF
CDR3nt: TGTGCCAGCAGCTTCGGACTCAATGAGCAGTTCTTC

v_gene: TRBV7-8
abundance: .
d_gene: .
j_gene: TRBJ1-4
CDR3aa: CASSLETANNEKLFF
CDR3nt: TGTGCCAGCAGCTTAGAGACAGCAAATAATGAAAAACTGTTTTTT

v_gene: TRBV5-6
abundance: few
d_gene: .
j_gene: TRBJ2-5
CDR3aa: CASSSTFGNQRETQYF
CDR3nt: TGTGCCAGCAGCTCGACATTTGGGAACCAGAGAGAGACCCAGTACTTC

v_gene: TRBV7-9
abundance: .
d_gene: TRBD1
j_gene: TRBJ1-1
CDR3aa: CASSLGQVGTEAFF
CDR3nt: TGTGCCAGCAGCCTAGGACAGGTTGGGACTGAAGCTTTCTTT

v_gene: TRBV10-3
abundance: .
d_gene: .
j_gene: TRBJ1-5
CDR3aa: CAISVTASNQPQHF
CDR3nt: TGTGCCATCAGTGTTACGGCAAGCAATCAGCCCCAGCATTTT

v_gene: TRBV18
abundance: once
d_gene: .
j_gene: TRBJ1-1
CDR3aa: CASSRQNQNTEAFF
CDR3nt: TGTGCCAGCTCACGACAAAACCAGAACACTGAAGCTTTCTTT

v_gene: TRBV14
abundance: .
d_gene: .
j_gene: TRBJ2-7
CDR3aa: CASSQDLIRVREQYF
CDR3nt: TGTGCCAGCAGCCAAGATCTTATAAGGGTCCGGGAGCAGTACTTC

v_gene: TRBV12-5
abundance: .
d_gene: .
j_gene: TRBJ2-5
CDR3aa: CASGLGPGAQYF
CDR3nt: TGTGCTAGTGGTTTGGGGCCAGGGGCCCAGTACTTC

v_gene: TRBV2
abundance: .
d_gene: TRBD1
j_gene: TRBJ1-6
CDR3aa: CASSEFPGGNSPLHF
CDR3nt: TGTGCCAGCAGTGAGTTTCCAGGGGGCAATTCACCCCTCCACTTT

v_gene: TRBV2
abundance: .
d_gene: TRBD2
j_gene: TRBJ2-5
CDR3aa: CASRLAGEETQYF
CDR3nt: TGTGCCAGCCGACTAGCGGGGGAAGAGACCCAGTACTTC

v_gene: TRBV4-1
abundance: .
d_gene: TRBD2
j_gene: TRBJ2-1
CDR3aa: CASSQGGLAGPISSYNEQFF
CDR3nt: TGCGCCAGCAGCCAAGGTGGGCTAGCGGGCCCAATAAGCTCCTACAATGAGCAGTTCTTC

v_gene: TRBV4-1
abundance: .
d_gene: .
j_gene: TRBJ1-5
CDR3aa: CASSQDIEGNQPQHF
CDR3nt: TGCGCCAGCAGCCAAGATATTGAGGGGAATCAGCCCCAGCATTTT

v_gene: TRBV28
abundance: .
d_gene: TRBD1
j_gene: TRBJ2-7
CDR3aa: CASSGTGHREQYF
CDR3nt: TGTGCCAGCTCCGGGACAGGCCATCGCGAGCAGTACTTC

v_gene: TRBV6-5
abundance: .
d_gene: .
j_gene: TRBJ1-5
CDR3aa: CASSYGRGVNQPQHF
CDR3nt: TGTGCCAGCAGTTACGGCAGGGGCGTCAATCAGCCCCAGCATTTT

v_gene: TRBV15
abundance: .
d_gene: .
j_gene: TRBJ2-1
CDR3aa: CATSSPSSSYNEQFF
CDR3nt: TGTGCCACCAGCAGTCCGTCCAGCTCCTACAATGAGCAGTTCTTC

v_gene: TRBV28
abundance: .
d_gene: .
j_gene: TRBJ1-4
CDR3aa: CASGPSSEKLFF
CDR3nt: TGTGCCAGTGGACCCTCAAGTGAAAAACTGTTTTTT

v_gene: TRBV6-5
abundance: .
d_gene: .
j_gene: TRBJ2-2
CDR3aa: CASSYEVRTNTGELFF
CDR3nt: TGTGCCAGCAGTTACGAGGTGCGTACGAACACCGGGGAGCTGTTTTTT

v_gene: TRBV7-9
abundance: .
d_gene: TRBD1
j_gene: TRBJ1-1
CDR3aa: CASEDRGNTEAFF
CDR3nt: TGTGCCAGCGAGGACAGGGGAAACACTGAAGCTTTCTTT

v_gene: TRBV3-1/TRBV3-2
abundance: once
d_gene: TRBD2
j_gene: TRBJ2-7
CDR3aa: CASSRSGGAYEQYF
CDR3nt: TGTGCCAGCAGCCGTAGCGGGGGGGCTTACGAGCAGTACTTC

v_gene: TRBV5-1
abundance: .
d_gene: TRBD1
j_gene: TRBJ1-2
CDR3aa: CASSSRGLNYGYTF
CDR3nt: TGCGCCAGCAGCTCCAGGGGGCTTAACTATGGCTACACCTTC

v_gene: TRBV28
abundance: .
d_gene: .
j_gene: TRBJ2-1
CDR3aa: CASSSSGTLRNEQFF
CDR3nt: TGTGCCAGCAGCTCTTCCGGGACGCTACGCAATGAGCAGTTCTTC

v_gene: TRBV6-2/TRBV6-3
abundance: .
d_gene: .
j_gene: TRBJ1-2
CDR3aa: CASSYFSDYTF
CDR3nt: TGTGCCAGCAGTTACTTCAGCGACTACACCTTC

v_gene: TRBV7-9
abundance: .
d_gene: TRBD1
j_gene: TRBJ2-1
CDR3aa: CATRQGARYNEQFF
CDR3nt: TGTGCCACTCGACAGGGGGCAAGGTACAATGAGCAGTTCTTC

v_gene: TRBV10-2
abundance: .
d_gene: .
j_gene: TRBJ2-2
CDR3aa: CASSEGLFLANTGELFF
CDR3nt: TGCGCCAGCAGTGAGGGCCTGTTTCTAGCTAACACCGGGGAGCTGTTTTTT

v_gene: TRBV6-6
abundance: .
d_gene: .
j_gene: TRBJ1-1
CDR3aa: CASSYSFEAFF
CDR3nt: TGTGCCAGCAGTTACTCTTTTGAAGCTTTCTTT

v_gene: TRBV5-1
abundance: .
d_gene: .
j_gene: TRBJ2-7
CDR3aa: CASSLTQLSYEQYF
CDR3nt: TGCGCCAGCAGCTTGACACAGCTTTCCTACGAGCAGTACTTC

v_gene: TRBV19
abundance: .
d_gene: TRBD2
j_gene: TRBJ2-1
CDR3aa: CASRGRELRSNEQFF
CDR3nt: TGTGCCAGTAGGGGGCGGGAGCTACGATCAAATGAGCAGTTCTTC

v_gene: TRBV4-2
abundance: .
d_gene: .
j_gene: TRBJ2-7
CDR3aa: CASSPAVTGLSYEQYF
CDR3nt: TGTGCCAGCAGCCCAGCCGTAACGGGCCTCTCCTACGAGCAGTACTTC

v_gene: TRBV6-5
abundance: .
d_gene: .
j_gene: TRBJ2-1
CDR3aa: CASSYRDLGDSNEQFF
CDR3nt: TGTGCCAGCAGTTACCGGGACTTAGGGGATTCGAATGAGCAGTTCTTC

v_gene: TRBV18
abundance: .
d_gene: .
j_gene: TRBJ1-4
CDR3aa: CASSPRGAGGEKLFF
CDR3nt: TGTGCCAGCTCACCACGGGGCGCCGGGGGTGAAAAACTGTTTTTT

v_gene: TRBV7-2
abundance: once
d_gene: .
j_gene: TRBJ2-2
CDR3aa: CASHQGLVTGELFF
CDR3nt: TGTGCCAGCCACCAGGGATTGGTGACCGGGGAGCTGTTTTTT

v_gene: TRBV6-5
abundance: .
d_gene: .
j_gene: TRBJ2-5
CDR3aa: CASSYSSWETQYF
CDR3nt: TGTGCCAGCAGTTACTCCTCTTGGGAGACCCAGTACTTC

v_gene: TRBV3-1/TRBV3-2
abundance: .
d_gene: TRBD1
j_gene: TRBJ2-3
CDR3aa: CASSPSTGSSTDTQYF
CDR3nt: TGTGCCAGCAGCCCTTCGACAGGGAGTTCCACAGATACGCAGTATTTT

v_gene: TRBV7-3
abundance: .
d_gene: .
j_gene: TRBJ1-1
CDR3aa: CASSGRGRTEAFF
CDR3nt: TGTGCCAGCAGTGGAAGGGGTAGGACTGAAGCTTTCTTT

v_gene: TRBV9
abundance: .
d_gene: TRBD1
j_gene: TRBJ1-5
CDR3aa: CASSIGQGFSNQPQHF
CDR3nt: TGTGCCAGCAGCATAGGACAGGGGTTCAGCAATCAGCCCCAGCATTTT

v_gene: TRBV6-5
abundance: .
d_gene: .
j_gene: TRBJ1-5
CDR3aa: CASTWGDNQPQHF
CDR3nt: TGTGCCAGCACATGGGGGGACAATCAGCCCCAGCATTTT

v_gene: TRBV28
abundance: .
d_gene: .
j_gene: TRBJ1-1
CDR3aa: CASSLLAKWPGEAFF
CDR3nt: TGTGCCAGCAGTTTATTAGCTAAGTGGCCAGGTGAAGCTTTCTTT

v_gene: TRBV28
abundance: once
d_gene: TRBD1
j_gene: TRBJ2-2
CDR3aa: CASSRSQGAGELFF
CDR3nt: TGTGCCAGCAGTCGCTCTCAGGGGGCCGGGGAGCTGTTTTTT

v_gene: TRBV18
abundance: .
d_gene: .
j_gene: TRBJ1-2
CDR3aa: CASSPSTGLGNYGYTF
CDR3nt: TGTGCCAGCTCACCGAGTACAGGGTTGGGGAACTATGGCTACACCTTC

v_gene: TRBV19
abundance: .
d_gene: .
j_gene: TRBJ2-1
CDR3aa: CASSIDKESASSYNEQFF
CDR3nt: TGTGCCAGTAGTATAGATAAGGAGTCGGCAAGCTCCTACAATGAGCAGTTCTTC

v_gene: TRBV3-1/TRBV3-2
abundance: .
d_gene: TRBD1
j_gene: TRBJ1-1
CDR3aa: CASSRPGQGMNTEAFF
CDR3nt: TGTGCCAGCAGCCGCCCGGGACAGGGGATGAACACTGAAGCTTTCTTT

v_gene: TRBV7-3
abundance: .
d_gene: TRBD2
j_gene: TRBJ2-1
CDR3aa: CASSITREVYNEQFF
CDR3nt: TGTGCCAGCAGCATTACTCGGGAGGTCTACAATGAGCAGTTCTTC

v_gene: TRBV27
abundance: .
d_gene: .
j_gene: TRBJ1-2
CDR3aa: CASRDPGRGYGYTF
CDR3nt: TGTGCCAGCAGAGACCCGGGACGAGGTTATGGCTACACCTTC

v_gene: TRBV21-1
abundance: .
d_gene: .
j_gene: TRBJ2-5
CDR3aa: CASSRIASGDQETQYF
CDR3nt: TGTGCCAGCAGCAGGATCGCTAGCGGGGACCAAGAGACCCAGTACTTC

v_gene: TRBV6-1
abundance: .
d_gene: .
j_gene: TRBJ1-1
CDR3aa: CASSEAGGRGEAFF
CDR3nt: TGTGCCAGCAGTGAAGCGGGGGGGAGGGGTGAAGCTTTCTTT

v_gene: TRBV11-2
abundance: .
d_gene: .
j_gene: TRBJ2-7
CDR3aa: CASSPDSSYEQYF
CDR3nt: TGTGCCAGCAGCCCCGACAGCTCCTACGAGCAGTACTTC

v_gene: TRBV6-1
abundance: .
d_gene: .
j_gene: TRBJ2-1
CDR3aa: CASSDPSLGQFF
CDR3nt: TGTGCCAGCAGTGACCCGAGCTTGGGGCAGTTCTTC

v_gene: TRBV5-4
abundance: .
d_gene: TRBD1
j_gene: TRBJ1-1
CDR3aa: CASSLGQGPTGNTEAFF
CDR3nt: TGTGCCAGCAGCTTAGGACAGGGGCCGACCGGGAACACTGAAGCTTTCTTT

v_gene: TRBV11-2
abundance: once
d_gene: TRBD1
j_gene: TRBJ2-1
CDR3aa: CASSPKTDRGNEQFF
CDR3nt: TGTGCCAGCAGCCCTAAGACGGACAGGGGTAATGAGCAGTTCTTC

v_gene: TRBV9
abundance: few
d_gene: .
j_gene: TRBJ1-5
CDR3aa: CASSVGNNQPQHF
CDR3nt: TGTGCCAGCAGCGTAGGGAACAATCAGCCCCAGCATTTT

v_gene: TRBV7-9
abundance: few
d_gene: TRBD2
j_gene: TRBJ2-1
CDR3aa: CASSYGVTSGNVGEQFF
CDR3nt: TGTGCCAGCAGCTATGGCGTGACTAGCGGGAACGTTGGTGAGCAGTTCTTC